These 18 T cell receptor beta chains share one sample of origin, sequenced in a study of blood T cell repertoires in COVID-19. The data were produced by immunoSEQ multiplex PCR, yet TCRdb's version contains in-frame clones alone and is incomplete. The table records about 200,000 clones, just over 85% of them present only once. Sequenced: peripheral blood. These receptors all come from a man aged 18 to 29 with active or convalescent COVID-19.

V gene TRBV3-1 (or the pseudogene TRBV3-2) combines with J gene TRBJ2-3; the match to TRBD2 covers 9 bases. V lost 0 bases to trimming and J lost 2 bases; unmatched junction nucleotides: 3. From germline, CDR1 is LGHDT and CDR2 YNNKEL (reference sequence). The CDR3 is 16 amino acids. CDR3 sequence: CASSQDLAGHTDTQYF. In DNA form, the CDR3 reads TGTGCCAGCAGCCAAGATCTAGCGGGACACACAGATACGCAGTATTTT.

The rearrangement uses TRBV25-1 and TRBJ1-1; a weak D match, TRBD1 (5 bases). In germline, CDR1 is MGHDK, CDR2 SYGVNS. The CDR3 has 13 amino acids. V lost 4 bases to trimming and J lost 5 bases, with 11 bases between them. The CDR3 sequence is CASSGWTPTEAFF. The DNA for the CDR3 is TGTGCCAGCAGTGGTTGGACACCGACTGAAGCTTTCTTT.

The chain carries TRBV7-3 and TRBJ2-2, with D maybe TRBD1 (5 bases). CDR3 size: 15 residues. V lost 6 bases and J 3 bases, leaving 14 bases between the germline ends. The germline V gene encodes CDR1 SGHTA and CDR2 FQGTGA. For the CDR3, the DNA is TGTGCCAGCAGGGAAGGGGTTGCGCACACCGGGGAGCTGTTTTTT. This sequence encodes CASREGVAHTGELFF. Looking up the rest from reference TRBV7-3 and TRBJ2-2 gives the full variable domain: GAGVSQTPSNKVTEKGKYVELRCDPISGHTALYWYRQSLGQGPEFLIYFQGTGAADDSGLPNDRFFAVRPEGSVSTLKIQRTERGDSAVYLCASREGVAHTGELFFGEGSRLTVL.

V gene TRBV28 combines with J gene TRBJ2-3; 7 nucleotides agree with TRBD2. CDR3 size: 14 residues. Germline CDR1 is MDHEN and CDR2 is SYDVKM. V lost 6 bases and J lost 4; bases outside the gene matches: 7. The CDR3 DNA sequence: TGTGCCAGCAGGTCGGCGGGAGTGGCAGATACGCAGTATTTT. It translates to CASRSAGVADTQYF.

This chain joins TRBV5-4 and TRBJ2-3; 7 bases agree with TRBD2. The germline V gene encodes CDR1 SGHNT and CDR2 YYREEE (reference sequence). The CDR3 loop spans 16 amino acids. V dropped 0 bases and J dropped 5; count of bases not matched to a gene: 9. The CDR3 here is CASSLGQLAQGDTQYF. For the CDR3, the DNA is TGTGCCAGCAGCTTGGGGCAACTAGCGCAGGGAGATACGCAGTATTTT.

This clone was observed a handful of times. The V call is TRBV2, the J call TRBJ2-2; 8 bases line up with TRBD1. Trimming removed 6 bases from V and 8 bases from J; junction bases left unmatched: 8. There are 14 residues in the CDR3. CDR1 and CDR2 from the germline V gene are SNHLY and FYNNEI. The CDR3 DNA is TGTGCCAGCAGAGGCAAACAGGGGGGAGGGGAGCTGTTTTTT. It specifies CASRGKQGGGELFF.

This clone was detected a few times. V is TRBV19 and J is TRBJ2-3, with TRBD2 matching over 10 bases. The CDR3 runs 14 residues. From germline, CDR1 is LNHDA and CDR2 SQIVND (reference sequence). V was clipped by 10 bases and J by 1 base; unmatched bases: 5. This CDR3 reads CAIEGTSGTDTQYF. For the CDR3, the DNA is TGTGCCATCGAGGGGACTAGCGGCACAGATACGCAGTATTTT.

This chain connects TRBV2 to TRBJ1-2; unclear D gene. The germline V and J ends were trimmed by 3 bases and 4 bases, with 6 bases remaining between them. Germline V gene sequence: CDR1 SNHLY, CDR2 FYNNEI. The CDR3 length is 12 residues. CDR3 DNA: TGTGCCAGCAGTGACGGCGGCTATGGCTACACCTTC. Its translation: CASSDGGYGYTF.

CDR3 sequence reads: CATSGTNTDTQYF. CDR3 DNA sequence: TGTGCCACAAGCGGGACCAACACAGATACGCAGTATTTT. The chain employs TRBV7-3 and TRBJ2-3; TRBD2 agrees at 7 bases. The junction had 6 bases not matched to a gene; V was cut back by 10 bases and J by 2 bases. This CDR3 has 13 amino acids. Germline V gives CDR1 SGHTA, CDR2 FQGTGA.

This clone has a handful of counts. The chain combines TRBV6-4 with TRBJ2-3, with TRBD1 identical over 10 bases. There are 17 residues in the CDR3. Germline V CDR1 and CDR2: MRHNA, SNTAGT. V lost 4 bases to trimming and J lost 4 bases; unmatched junction nucleotides: 11. The CDR3 loop reads CASSAQPGTGAADTQYF. As DNA, the CDR3 is TGTGCCAGCAGTGCCCAACCCGGGACAGGGGCGGCAGATACGCAGTATTTT.

The chain's CDR3 is CASSEAQEDEQFF. In nucleotides, the CDR3 is TGTGCCAGCAGTGAAGCCCAGGAGGATGAGCAGTTCTTC. The rearrangement links TRBV2 to TRBJ2-1; D possibly corresponds to TRBD2 (5 bases). The CDR3 has 13 residues. V was shortened by 0 bases and J by 8 bases, with 8 bases between the two germline ends. Germline lookup yields CDR1 SNHLY and CDR2 FYNNEI.

The chain employs TRBV4-1 and TRBJ2-2, with D maybe TRBD1 (6 bases). Trimming removed 4 bases at V and 5 bases at J, with 14 bases between. The CDR3 is 15 residues long. Germline loops: CDR1 MGHRA, CDR2 YSYEKL. Here the CDR3 DNA reads TGCGCCAGCAGCCCGCATGGGGGCAGTACCGGGGAGCTGTTTTTT. Protein product: CASSPHGGSTGELFF.

The rearrangement joins TRBV5-1 to TRBJ2-1; 12 nucleotides line up with TRBD2. The CDR3 contains 18 residues. V lost 1 base to trimming and J lost 0 bases; unmatched junction nucleotides: 5. Germline lookup yields CDR1 SGHRS and CDR2 YFSETQ. The CDR3 DNA follows: TGCGCCAGCAGCTTGCAACTAGCGGGAGGACTCTCCTACAATGAGCAGTTCTTC. The encoded protein is CASSLQLAGGLSYNEQFF.

This clone was seen just once. V usage is TRBV6-2 or TRBV6-3 and J usage is TRBJ1-3, with D uncertain. V was pared by 0 bases and J by 5 bases, with 14 bases between. This CDR3 is 16 amino acids long. Germline V lookup: CDR1 MNHEY, CDR2 SVGEGT. The CDR3 loop reads CASSYSAGGERNTIYF. The CDR3 bases are TGTGCCAGCAGTTACTCAGCGGGCGGAGAAAGAAACACCATATATTTT.

DNA of the CDR3: TGTGCCAGCTCACCACATATGAACACTGAAGCTTTCTTT. This sequence encodes CASSPHMNTEAFF. The chain is built from TRBV18 and TRBJ1-1; D gene uncertain. The germline gives CDR1 KGHSH, CDR2 LQKENI. The V and J ends lost 1 base and 0 bases respectively, with 3 bases between them. This CDR3 is built from 13 residues.

The V gene is TRBV13, the J gene TRBJ1-2; D is undetermined. The CDR3 has 15 residues. Germline V gene lookup returns CDR1 PRHDT and CDR2 FYEKMQ (reference sequence). Trimming stripped 5 bases from V and 0 bases from J, with 13 bases between. For the CDR3, the DNA is TGTGCCAGCAGCCCAGCCAAAGAGGCTAACTATGGCTACACCTTC. This codes for CASSPAKEANYGYTF.

This clone was counted a few times. CDR3 in DNA: TGTGCCAGCAACCCTGGAGGGGATCATACAGATACGCAGTATTTT. This translates into CASNPGGDHTDTQYF. The rearrangement links TRBV6-2 or TRBV6-3 to TRBJ2-3; D might be TRBD2 (6 bases). Between the trimmed V and J ends, which lost 7 bases and 3 bases, there was a span of 17 bases. The CDR3 is made up of 15 amino acids. The germline V gene encodes CDR1 MNHEY and CDR2 SVGEGT.

The chain uses TRBV7-2 and TRBJ2-2; 7 bases line up with TRBD1. From germline, CDR1 is SGHTA and CDR2 FQGNSA. The CDR3 spans 16 residues. Unmatched junction bases numbered 8, after V lost 1 base and J lost 6 bases. CDR3 residues: CASSLVEGAGPGELFF. CDR3 nucleotide sequence: TGTGCCAGCAGCTTAGTAGAGGGGGCAGGTCCCGGGGAGCTGTTTTTT.